This T cell receptor beta chain comes out of a study of blood T cell repertoires in COVID-19. Data came from immunoSEQ multiplex PCR; TCRdb stores just in-frame clones and leaves some out. The sample contains 150,000 or so clones, about nine tenths of which appear only once. The V segment lost 4 bases and the J segment 0 bases; nucleotides outside the gene matches: 8. Germline CDR1 and CDR2: SEHNR and FQNEAQ (reference sequence). The CDR3 runs to 16 residues. The material sequenced was PBMCs or T cells enriched from blood (not recorded which). This chain links TRBV7-9 with TRBJ2-5, with 7 bases matching TRBD2. The sequence was collected from a woman in her thirties or forties who had been exposed to COVID-19. The CDR3 here is CASSSTAGEYQETQYF. The CDR3 DNA reads TGTGCCAGCAGCTCCACGGCGGGGGAGTACCAAGAGACCCAGTACTTC.